The subject of this entry is one T cell receptor beta chain. This clonotype was detected only once. The antigen it recognizes is unknown. No qualities accompany the bases; no much larger clone lies one base away. One read alone is weak evidence. This sample was taken from a study of tumor and adjacent non-tumor tissue in lung cancer (dated by TCRdb to 2016 to 2019). About the study as a whole: Patients with adenocarcinoma (about 12), squamous cell carcinoma (2) and small cell lung cancer (1) were included in the cohort. The roughly 15 patients were aged roughly 30 to 85 years, included about ten men and 5 women, and had TNM stage I to III disease. A total of some 130,000,000 productive TCRbeta reads were generated by sequencing, corresponding to an average of about 4.2 million reads per sample. Bulk TCRbeta repertoires were compared between lung tumor tissue and matched distant non-tumor lung tissue obtained from approximately 15 lung cancer patients. For each patient, one tumor sample and one normal lung sample were taken, giving thirty paired specimens that underwent TCRbeta CDR3 sequencing. Beyond this particular receptor, the publication reports: Only around 16 patients were in the cohort, and the authors stated that larger samples and more detailed clinical data are needed. The sequencing platform is not named in the methods, and unique molecular identifiers are not mentioned. Because peripheral blood was not sequenced, blood TCRbeta repertoires in the lung cancer patients of the study were not examined. The top 100 clones accounted for a significantly larger cumulative portion of the repertoire in normal lung than in tumor tissue. TCR diversity was significantly higher in younger patients, and higher tumor TCR diversity was associated with shorter overall and disease-free survival. Tumor tissue showed significantly higher TCR diversity (inverse Simpson) than normal lung tissue, at around 450 vs 150 (P = 0.0075, Mann-Whitney U test).

Receptors were amplified or captured by multiplex PCR. The sequencer listed for this sample is Illumina HiSeq 2500. Following protocols modified from ARM-PCR, the researchers constructed TCRbeta libraries through three rounds of nested PCR with primers (Table S4). Before sequencing, PCR products in the 200-500 bp range were cut out of the gel and cleaned up using the QIAquick gel extraction kit. In the original analysis: Reads were cleaned using Trimmomatic, were merged into complete CDR3 sequences using FLASH, and were assigned to V(D)J germline segments using MiTCR. Clonal diversity was calculated as the inverse Simpson's index using VDJtools. A read counted as productive if the sequence was in-frame and lacked a premature stop codon. The public reads were reprocessed in TCRdb via fastp at Q25 and MiXCR, keeping in-frame beta chains. A single entry per CDR3 protein holds the most common genes and DNA from its merged rows. Here the V and J calls rest on TCRdb's processing, not on the authors' analysis. The sample table shows roughly 67,000 distinct CDR3 sequences, and around three quarters are seen once. The ten biggest clones cover 45% of the sample.

RNA was extracted from bulk unsorted tissue and checked for quality with a NanoDrop ND-1000 and an Agilent 2100. For the normal lung samples, distant non-tumor tissue was collected more than 3 cm away from the tumor edge. The donors were newly diagnosed lung cancer patients admitted for thoracic surgery in China from August to November 2014 who had not received prior chemotherapy. Patients with previous radiotherapy or chemotherapy, or with another concurrent cancer, were excluded from the study. Pieces of surgical tissue measuring roughly 1-2.3 cm3 were kept in RNAlater solution and stored at -80 degrees C until use. Source material: distant non-tumor lung tissue. The clonotype comes from a man in his 60s with non-small cell lung cancer.

The CDR3 has the sequence CASSLSGNMVYNSPLHF. Read as DNA, the sequence is TGTGCCAGCAGCTTGAGCGGGAACATGGTGTATAATTCACCCCTCCACTTT. The sequence links TRBV5-5 to TRBJ1-6; no confident D gene assignment can be made. From a lookup of the germline V gene (reference sequence), CDR1 and CDR2 are SGHKS and YYEKEE. The V and J ends are trimmed by 1 base and 4 bases, leaving 15 bases between them. Measured from the cysteine to the phenylalanine, the CDR3 is 17 residues long. CDR3 DNA is the only sequence kept; it has 51 bases, read in frame from the first base.